The clone carrying this T cell receptor (beta chain) was seen a few times. The data were taken from a study of T cells in Graves' hyperthyroidism and ophthalmopathy. Amplified regions were TCR beta CDR3 sequences from RNA transcripts. Primed by the HTBI set, a first-round RT-PCR was run on the TCR CDR3. TCRdb reanalysed the multiplex PCR reads using MiXCR and keeps one entry per CDR3 protein. The repertoire holds roughly 750,000 distinct CDR3 sequences, with roughly 15% as singletons. The V and J ends lost 4 bases and 10 bases respectively, with 12 bases between them. Germline V gene sequence: CDR1 SGHRS, CDR2 YFSETQ. The length of the CDR3 is 12 residues.

The clonotype comes from a man younger than 30 with Graves' hyperthyroidism. V usage is TRBV5-1 and J usage is TRBJ2-1; D is uncertain. Sequencing was performed on blood. CDR3 in amino acids: CASSAETREQFF. CDR3 DNA sequence: TGCGCCAGCAGCGCGGAGACCCGGGAGCAGTTCTTC.